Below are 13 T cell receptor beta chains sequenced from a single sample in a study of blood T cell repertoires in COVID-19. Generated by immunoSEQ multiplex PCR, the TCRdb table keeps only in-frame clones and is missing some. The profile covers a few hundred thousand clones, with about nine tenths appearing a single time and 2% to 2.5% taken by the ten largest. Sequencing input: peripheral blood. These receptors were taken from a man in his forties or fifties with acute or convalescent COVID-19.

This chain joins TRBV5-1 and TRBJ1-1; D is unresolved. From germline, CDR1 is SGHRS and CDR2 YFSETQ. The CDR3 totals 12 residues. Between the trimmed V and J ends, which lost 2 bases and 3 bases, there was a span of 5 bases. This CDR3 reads CASSFQDTEAFF. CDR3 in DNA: TGCGCCAGCAGCTTTCAGGACACTGAAGCTTTCTTT.

The CDR3 is CASSRLAGVGETQYF. DNA of the CDR3: TGTGCCAGCTCACGGCTAGCGGGGGTCGGGGAGACCCAGTACTTC. The chain uses TRBV18 and TRBJ2-5, with 10 positions matching TRBD2. Germline V gene data show CDR1 as KGHSH and CDR2 as LQKENI. The CDR3 runs 15 residues. Trimming cost V 4 bases and J 5 bases; bases outside gene matches: 7. Using reference TRBV18 and TRBJ2-5 for the parts outside the CDR3, the full variable domain is NAGVMQNPRHLVRRRGQEARLRCSPMKGHSHVYWYRQLPEEGLKFMVYLQKENIIDESGMPKERFSAEFPKEGPSILRIQQVVRGDSAAYFCASSRLAGVGETQYFGPGTRLLVL.

The CDR3 spells CASSLDRQAYYGYTF. CDR3 DNA sequence: TGTGCCAGCAGCTTGGACAGACAGGCATACTATGGCTACACCTTC. The chain has TRBV5-4 and TRBJ1-2; tentatively, D is TRBD1 (6 bases). CDR3 size: 15 residues. CDR1 and CDR2 (germline): SGHNT, YYREEE (reference sequence). Trimming took off 0 bases at V and 3 bases at J, with 12 bases between the two ends.

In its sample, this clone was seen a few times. DNA of the CDR3: TGTGCCACCAGTGACCAGGGAGGACAGCCCCAGCATTTT. Protein sequence: CATSDQGGQPQHF. This sequence joins TRBV24-1 and TRBJ1-5; a weak D match, TRBD1 (5 bases). CDR1 is KGHDR and CDR2 is SFDVKD in the germline V gene. The V end lost 4 bases, the J end lost 7 bases, and 10 bases lay between the germline ends. There are 13 residues in the CDR3.

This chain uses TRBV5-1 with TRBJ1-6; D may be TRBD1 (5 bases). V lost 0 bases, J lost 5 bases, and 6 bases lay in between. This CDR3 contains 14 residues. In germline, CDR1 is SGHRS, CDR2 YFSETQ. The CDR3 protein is CASSLEGHNSPLHF. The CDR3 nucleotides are TGCGCCAGCAGCTTGGAGGGGCATAATTCACCCCTCCACTTT. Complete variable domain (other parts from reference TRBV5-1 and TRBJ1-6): KAGVTQTPRYLIKTRGQQVTLSCSPISGHRSVSWYQQTPGQGLQFLFEYFSETQRNKGNFPGRFSGRQFSNSRSEMNVSTLELGDSALYLCASSLEGHNSPLHFGNGTRLTVT.

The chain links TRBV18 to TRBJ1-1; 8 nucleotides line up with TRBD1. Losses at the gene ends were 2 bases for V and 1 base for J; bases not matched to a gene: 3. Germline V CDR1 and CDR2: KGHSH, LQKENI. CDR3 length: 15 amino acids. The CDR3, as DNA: TGTGCCAGCTCACCAGGGCAGGGGGCGAACACTGAAGCTTTCTTT. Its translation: CASSPGQGANTEAFF.

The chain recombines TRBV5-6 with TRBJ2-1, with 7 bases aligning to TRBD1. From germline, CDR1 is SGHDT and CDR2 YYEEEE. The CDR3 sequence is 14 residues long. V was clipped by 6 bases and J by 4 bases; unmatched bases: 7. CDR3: CASTIPGQYNEQFF. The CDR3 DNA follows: TGTGCCAGCACCATACCGGGACAGTACAATGAGCAGTTCTTC.

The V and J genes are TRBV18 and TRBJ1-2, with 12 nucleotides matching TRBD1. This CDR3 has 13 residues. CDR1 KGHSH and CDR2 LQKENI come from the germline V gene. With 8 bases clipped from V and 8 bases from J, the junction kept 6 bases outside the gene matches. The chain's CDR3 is CASQGQGAQGYTF. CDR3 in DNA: TGTGCCAGCCAGGGACAGGGGGCGCAAGGCTACACCTTC.

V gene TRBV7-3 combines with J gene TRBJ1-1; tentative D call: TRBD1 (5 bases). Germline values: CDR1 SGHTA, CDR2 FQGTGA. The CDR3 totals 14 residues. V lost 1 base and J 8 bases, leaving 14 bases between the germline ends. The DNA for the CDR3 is TGTGCCAGCAGCTTAAGCACAGGTCCCCTCGAAGCTTTCTTT. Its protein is CASSLSTGPLEAFF.

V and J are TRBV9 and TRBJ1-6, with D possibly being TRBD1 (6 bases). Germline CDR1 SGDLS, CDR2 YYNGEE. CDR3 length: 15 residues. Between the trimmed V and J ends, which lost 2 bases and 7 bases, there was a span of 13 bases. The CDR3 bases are TGTGCCAGCAGCGTTACAGGGAGGGTCAATTCACCCCTCCACTTT. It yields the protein CASSVTGRVNSPLHF.

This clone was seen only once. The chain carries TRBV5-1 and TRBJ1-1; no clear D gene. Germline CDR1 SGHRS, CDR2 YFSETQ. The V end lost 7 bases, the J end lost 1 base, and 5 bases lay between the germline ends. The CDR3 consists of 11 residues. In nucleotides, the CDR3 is TGCGCCAGCTACGGGAACACTGAAGCTTTCTTT. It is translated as CASYGNTEAFF.

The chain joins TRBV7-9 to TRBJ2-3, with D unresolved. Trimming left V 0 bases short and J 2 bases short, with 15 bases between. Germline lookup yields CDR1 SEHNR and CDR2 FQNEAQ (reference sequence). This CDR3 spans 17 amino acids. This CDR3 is CASSLAMQAFYTDTQYF. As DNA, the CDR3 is TGTGCCAGCAGCTTAGCGATGCAGGCTTTTTACACAGATACGCAGTATTTT. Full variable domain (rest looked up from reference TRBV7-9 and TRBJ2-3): DTGVSQNPRHKITKRGQNVTFRCDPISEHNRLYWYRQTLGQGPEFLTYFQNEAQLEKSRLLSDRFSAERPKGSFSTLEIQRTEQGDSAMYLCASSLAMQAFYTDTQYFGPGTRLTVL.

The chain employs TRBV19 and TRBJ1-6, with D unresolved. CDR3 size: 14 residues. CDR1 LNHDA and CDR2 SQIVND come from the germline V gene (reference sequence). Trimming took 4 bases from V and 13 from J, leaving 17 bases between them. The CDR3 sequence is CASSTTGGGPPLHF. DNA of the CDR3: TGTGCCAGTAGTACAACTGGAGGAGGGCCGCCCCTCCACTTT.